This T cell receptor beta chain was sequenced in a study of human T cells and chemical hapten exposure. This clonotype was seen repeatedly, ten times or more. Described time point: pre-sensitization, week 0. Treatment here: therapeutic diphenylcyclopropenone sensitization with weekly scalp DPC. MiXCR, applied by TCRdb to the RACE reads, yields one record per CDR3 protein. Of 150,000 to 200,000 distinct CDR3 sequences in the sample, around 30% are singletons; the top ten hold nearly 3%. The CDR3 spans 13 residues. Unmatched junction bases numbered 5, after V lost 9 bases and J lost 3 bases. Germline lookup yields CDR1 SNHLY and CDR2 FYNNEI.

This receptor was obtained from a woman aged 25 to 39 with alopecia areata. Some clones in this sample may be carry-over from other donors' samples. Source: whole blood, taken in connection with sensitization to the hapten diphenylcyclopropenone (DPC). This rearrangement joins TRBV2 to TRBJ2-3; 8 nucleotides agree with TRBD2. CDR3 DNA: TGTGCCAGAGGGACTAGTTTAACAGATACGCAGTATTTT. Protein sequence: CARGTSLTDTQYF.